Listed below are T cell receptor beta chains from one sample, sequenced in a study of CD8 T cells in Susac syndrome. TCRdb processed the immunoSEQ multiplex PCR reads anew with MiXCR; each CDR3 protein has one entry. The sample lists about 90,000 distinct CDR3 sequences, 96% occurring once. Source material: CD8+ T cells from PBMCs. The receptors here all came from a human donor with Susac syndrome. Each CDR3 is given without its conserved first and last residue. Fields, in order: D gene, J gene, V gene, CDR3 protein. D genes are given only for firm matches.

.	TRBJ1-5	TRBV12-3/TRBV12-4	ASSLNPNQPQH
.	TRBJ2-2	TRBV6-1	ASSTGPSLTNTGELF
.	TRBJ2-3	TRBV6-1	ASTVPGADTQY
.	TRBJ2-5	TRBV18	ASSPPKDQETQY
.	TRBJ2-7	TRBV4-3	ASSQDGDNYEQY
.	TRBJ1-1	TRBV20-1	SARDPGGGPAF
.	TRBJ1-1	TRBV27	ASSLSRGRTEAF
TRBD1	TRBJ1-6	TRBV7-2	ASSFGQGPFNSPLH
.	TRBJ2-5	TRBV20-1	SARRDSQETQY
TRBD1	TRBJ2-6	TRBV6-5	ASSTLLTGAGANVLT
.	TRBJ1-4	TRBV29-1	SVAGGGTEKLF
.	TRBJ2-7	TRBV28	ASSSNSYEQY
TRBD1	TRBJ2-5	TRBV19	ASCPTGTGRGETQY
.	TRBJ2-3	TRBV7-6	ASRGLSTDTQY
TRBD1	TRBJ2-2	TRBV20-1	SARLRDRAAGELF
.	TRBJ1-2	TRBV7-3	ASSLSGGGNYGYT
TRBD1	TRBJ1-4	TRBV12-3/TRBV12-4	ASSTGTGGVREKLF
.	TRBJ2-3	TRBV12-3/TRBV12-4	ASCRLSAADTQY
.	TRBJ1-5	TRBV20-1	SARRPGSNQPQH
TRBD1	TRBJ1-5	TRBV18	ASSLGQGTQPQH
.	TRBJ2-1	TRBV11-2	ASSLKRWDEQF
.	TRBJ2-1	TRBV9	ASSVQFGYEQF
.	TRBJ2-1	TRBV12-3/TRBV12-4	ASSSGNEQF
TRBD1	TRBJ1-2	TRBV19	ASSISAGGEYGYT
.	TRBJ1-2	TRBV12-3/TRBV12-4	ASSFRRGQVPSGYT
TRBD2	TRBJ2-3	TRBV12-3/TRBV12-4	ASSSLAEFTDTQY
.	TRBJ2-7	TRBV24-1	ATSSARGTYEQY
.	TRBJ2-7	TRBV20-1	SAEDGVYEQY